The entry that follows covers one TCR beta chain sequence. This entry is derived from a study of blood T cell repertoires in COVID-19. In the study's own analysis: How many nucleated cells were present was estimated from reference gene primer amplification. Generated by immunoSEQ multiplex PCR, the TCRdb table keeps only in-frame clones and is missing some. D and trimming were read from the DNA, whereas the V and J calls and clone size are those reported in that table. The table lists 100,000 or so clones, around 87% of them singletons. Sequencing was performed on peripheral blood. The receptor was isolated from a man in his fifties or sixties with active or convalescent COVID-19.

Written as DNA, the CDR3 is TGTGCCAGCAGCATGGGACTTTACAATGAGCAGTTCTTC. This codes for CASSMGLYNEQFF. The V call is TRBV9, the J call TRBJ2-1, with TRBD2 as a possible D gene (6 bases). Germline CDR1 is SGDLS and CDR2 is YYNGEE. There are 13 residues in the CDR3. V was pared by 4 bases and J by 4 bases, with 9 bases between.